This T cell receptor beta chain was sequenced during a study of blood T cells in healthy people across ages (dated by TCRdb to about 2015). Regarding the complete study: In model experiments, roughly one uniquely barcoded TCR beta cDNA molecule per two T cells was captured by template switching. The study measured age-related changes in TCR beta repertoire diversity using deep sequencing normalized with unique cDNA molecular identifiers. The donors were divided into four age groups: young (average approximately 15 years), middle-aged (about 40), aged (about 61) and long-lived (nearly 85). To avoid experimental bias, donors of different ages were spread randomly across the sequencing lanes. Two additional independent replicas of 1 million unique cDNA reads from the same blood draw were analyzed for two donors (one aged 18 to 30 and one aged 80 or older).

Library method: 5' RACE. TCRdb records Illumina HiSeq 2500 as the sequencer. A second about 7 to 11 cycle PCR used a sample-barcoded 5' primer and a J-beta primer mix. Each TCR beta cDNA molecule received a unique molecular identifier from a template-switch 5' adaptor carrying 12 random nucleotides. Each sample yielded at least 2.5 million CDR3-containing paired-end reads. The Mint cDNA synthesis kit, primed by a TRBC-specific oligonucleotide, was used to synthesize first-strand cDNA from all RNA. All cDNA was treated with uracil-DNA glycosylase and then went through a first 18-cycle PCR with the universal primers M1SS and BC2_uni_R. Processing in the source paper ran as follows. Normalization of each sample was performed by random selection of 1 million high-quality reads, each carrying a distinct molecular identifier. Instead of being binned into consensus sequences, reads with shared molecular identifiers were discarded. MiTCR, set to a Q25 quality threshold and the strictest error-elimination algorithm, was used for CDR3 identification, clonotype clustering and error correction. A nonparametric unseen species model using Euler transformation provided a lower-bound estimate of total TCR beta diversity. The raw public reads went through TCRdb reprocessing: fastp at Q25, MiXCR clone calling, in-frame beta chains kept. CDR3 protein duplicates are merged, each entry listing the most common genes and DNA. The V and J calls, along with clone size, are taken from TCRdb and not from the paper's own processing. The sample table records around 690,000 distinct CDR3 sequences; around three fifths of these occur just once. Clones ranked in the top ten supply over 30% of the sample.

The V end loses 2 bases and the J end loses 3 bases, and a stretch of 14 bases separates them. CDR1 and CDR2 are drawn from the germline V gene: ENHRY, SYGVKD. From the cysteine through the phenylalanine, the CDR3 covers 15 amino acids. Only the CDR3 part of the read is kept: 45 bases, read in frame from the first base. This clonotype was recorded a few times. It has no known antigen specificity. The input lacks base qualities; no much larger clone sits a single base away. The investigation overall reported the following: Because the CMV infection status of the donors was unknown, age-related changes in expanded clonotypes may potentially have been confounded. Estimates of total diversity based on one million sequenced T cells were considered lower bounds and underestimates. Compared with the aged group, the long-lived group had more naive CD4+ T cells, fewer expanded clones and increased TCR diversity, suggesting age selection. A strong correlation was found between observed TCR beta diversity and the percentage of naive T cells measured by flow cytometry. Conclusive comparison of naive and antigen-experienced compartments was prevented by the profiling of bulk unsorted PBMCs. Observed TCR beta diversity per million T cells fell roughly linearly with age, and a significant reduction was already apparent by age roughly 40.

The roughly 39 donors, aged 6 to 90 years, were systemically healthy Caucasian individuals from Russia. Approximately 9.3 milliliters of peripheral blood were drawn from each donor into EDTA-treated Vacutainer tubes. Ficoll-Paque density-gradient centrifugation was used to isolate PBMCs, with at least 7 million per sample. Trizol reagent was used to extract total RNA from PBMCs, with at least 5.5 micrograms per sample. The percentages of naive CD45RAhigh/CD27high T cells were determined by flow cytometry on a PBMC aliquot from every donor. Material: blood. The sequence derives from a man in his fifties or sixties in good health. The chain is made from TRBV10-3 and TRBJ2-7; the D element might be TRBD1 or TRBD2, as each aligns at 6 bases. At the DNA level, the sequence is TGTGCCATCAGTGAGAGGGGGGACAAGATCTACGAGCAGTACTTC. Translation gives CAISERGDKIYEQYF.